The 32 T cell receptor beta chains given below trace back to one sample, sequenced in a study of blood T cell repertoires in COVID-19. Generated by immunoSEQ multiplex PCR, the TCRdb table keeps only in-frame clones and is missing some. The table shows more than 100,000 clones, with around three quarters occurring only once. What was sequenced was peripheral blood. The receptors here all came from a woman aged 80 or older with acute or convalescent COVID-19.

The rearrangement joins TRBV4-2 to TRBJ2-5, with TRBD2 matching over 10 bases. V trimming: 4 bases; J trimming: 1 base; junction bases outside the gene matches: 12. There are 18 residues in the CDR3. Germline CDR1 is LGHNA and CDR2 is YNFKEQ. The CDR3 sequence: CASSPLLRGLATQETQYF. The CDR3, as DNA: TGTGCCAGCAGCCCGCTTCTTCGGGGACTAGCGACCCAAGAGACCCAGTACTTC.

The V and J genes are TRBV7-7 and TRBJ2-5; 9 bases line up with TRBD1. V gave up 5 bases and J gave up 5 bases; unmatched junction bases: 6. The CDR3 runs to 14 residues. Germline V gene lookup returns CDR1 SSHAT and CDR2 FNYEAQ (reference sequence). CDR3 coding DNA: TGTGCCAGCAGCGATTCCGGGACAGGGGAGACCCAGTACTTC. Its protein product is CASSDSGTGETQYF.

The chain carries TRBV20-1 and TRBJ2-7; 10 nucleotides align to TRBD1. Trimming took 3 bases from V and 3 from J; bases not matched to a gene: 2. CDR1 and CDR2 from the germline V gene are DFQATT and SNEGSKA (reference sequence). The CDR3 consists of 13 residues. In DNA, the CDR3 is TGCAGTGCTAGTCGGGACAGGGGCTACGAGCAGTACTTC. It yields the protein CSASRDRGYEQYF.

This chain links TRBV2 with TRBJ1-2, with D possibly being TRBD1 (6 bases). CDR3 length: 14 amino acids. Trimming took off 8 bases at V and 2 bases at J, with 15 bases between the two ends. Germline CDR1 and CDR2: SNHLY and FYNNEI. The CDR3 protein is CASGAGTLNYGYTF. The DNA of the CDR3 is TGTGCCAGCGGCGCCGGGACACTGAACTATGGCTACACCTTC.

The chain couples TRBV28 to TRBJ1-3, with 8 bases aligning to TRBD1. Germline values: CDR1 MDHEN, CDR2 SYDVKM. The junction had 5 bases not matched to a gene; V was cut back by 7 bases and J by 0 bases. The CDR3 consists of 15 residues. The CDR3, as DNA: TGTGCCAGCACGGACAGGGCTCTCTCTGGAAACACCATATATTTT. Its translation is CASTDRALSGNTIYF.

This clone was seen only a few times. The chain is built from TRBV14 and TRBJ1-1; the D gene is possibly TRBD1 (5 bases). V shed 0 bases and J shed 7 bases, with 21 bases lying between them. The CDR3 is made up of 17 amino acids. CDR1 is SGHDN, CDR2 FVKESK, per germline. CDR3 DNA sequence: TGTGCCAGCAGCCAAGATATAGTCAGGGTGGGTGTGAGTGAAGCTTTCTTT. Translation: CASSQDIVRVGVSEAFF.

The chain recombines TRBV4-3 with TRBJ1-2; D unresolved. The CDR3 is 14 amino acids. Germline CDR1 is LGHNA and CDR2 is YSLEER. The V and J ends lost 1 base and 8 bases respectively, with 14 bases between them. CDR3 nucleotide sequence: TGCGCCAGCAGCCAAGGTGGAGGCCTAGGGGGCTACACCTTC. Its protein is CASSQGGGLGGYTF.

The rearrangement joins TRBV19 to TRBJ1-1; TRBD1 matches 7 bases. The V segment lost 6 bases and the J segment 0 bases; nucleotides outside the gene matches: 4. CDR1 is LNHDA and CDR2 is SQIVND in the germline V gene (reference sequence). The CDR3 runs 14 residues. CDR3 sequence: CASSPTGMNTEAFF. For the CDR3, the DNA is TGTGCCAGTAGCCCGACAGGGATGAACACTGAAGCTTTCTTT.

As DNA, the CDR3 is TGTGCCAGCAGCCAAGACCTCCAGCGGGGGGTTGATACGCAGTATTTT. Translating it yields CASSQDLQRGVDTQYF. The chain links TRBV3-1 (or the pseudogene TRBV3-2) to TRBJ2-3, with TRBD2 identical over 9 bases. This CDR3 contains 16 residues. Per the germline V gene, CDR1 is LGHDT and CDR2 is YNNKEL (reference sequence). With V trimmed by 0 bases and J by 6 bases, 7 bases remained unmatched.

This sequence joins TRBV7-2 and TRBJ2-2; D uncertain. CDR3 size: 15 residues. The V and J ends lost 3 bases and 6 bases respectively, with 14 bases between them. In germline, CDR1 is SGHTA, CDR2 FQGNSA. The CDR3 DNA is TGTGCCAGCAGCTTCCTCCCCGAGCTACCCGGGGAGCTGTTTTTT. Its translation is CASSFLPELPGELFF. Together with reference TRBV7-2 and TRBJ2-2, the CDR3 gives the full variable domain: GAGVSQSPSNKVTEKGKDVELRCDPISGHTALYWYRQSLGQGLEFLIYFQGNSAPDKSGLPSDRFSAERTGGSVSTLTIQRTQQEDSAVYLCASSFLPELPGELFFGEGSRLTVL.

The chain combines TRBV10-3 with TRBJ1-2; 8 bases are a match to TRBD1. Trimming cost V 0 bases and J 4 bases; bases outside gene matches: 4. This CDR3 is 15 amino acids long. Germline lookup yields CDR1 ENHRY and CDR2 SYGVKD. The CDR3 here is CAISESGTGLYGYTF. For the CDR3, the DNA is TGTGCCATCAGTGAGTCGGGGACAGGACTCTATGGCTACACCTTC.

The V and J genes are TRBV7-2 and TRBJ2-5; D possibly corresponds to TRBD1 (5 bases). CDR1 is SGHTA and CDR2 is FQGNSA in the germline V gene. The CDR3 is 14 residues long. The germline V and J ends were trimmed by 1 base and 2 bases, with 8 bases remaining between them. CDR3: CASSLGTPQETQYF. The CDR3 DNA follows: TGTGCCAGCAGCTTAGGGACACCTCAAGAGACCCAGTACTTC.

The V gene is TRBV6-2 or TRBV6-3, the J gene TRBJ1-3; 9 positions match TRBD1. The V and J ends lost 5 bases and 5 bases, in that order; junction bases with no gene match: 10. This CDR3 has 16 residues. Germline V gene sequence: CDR1 MNHEY, CDR2 SVGEGT. CDR3 residues: CASSPQRQGGRNTIYF. As DNA, the CDR3 is TGTGCCAGCAGTCCCCAAAGACAGGGGGGAAGAAACACCATATATTTT.

This chain uses TRBV19 with TRBJ2-1; TRBD1 matches at 7 bases. This CDR3 spans 16 amino acids. Germline CDR1 reads LNHDA; CDR2 reads SQIVND (reference sequence). The trim removed 6 bases at V and 2 bases at J, leaving 10 bases unmatched. As DNA, the CDR3 is TGTGCCAGTAGCCCGACAGGGCCTAGAACCTACAATGAGCAGTTCTTC. This sequence encodes CASSPTGPRTYNEQFF.

The chain links TRBV10-3 to TRBJ2-5; D might be TRBD2 (6 bases). Germline-derived CDR1 and CDR2 are ENHRY and SYGVKD. Deletions cut 4 bases from V and 5 bases from J, with 14 bases between. The CDR3 contains 14 residues. This chain's CDR3 is CAISGRDSFETQYF. The CDR3 bases are TGTGCCATCAGTGGGCGGGATAGTTTTGAGACCCAGTACTTC.

The chain uses TRBV7-8 and TRBJ1-1; possible D gene TRBD1, 6 bases. The CDR3 totals 16 residues. Germline V gene data show CDR1 as SGHVS and CDR2 as FQNEAQ. The V and J ends lost 2 bases and 0 bases respectively, with 13 bases between them. CDR3 DNA sequence: TGTGCCAGCAGCTTATTGGGGGCATCGATGAACACTGAAGCTTTCTTT. Its protein product is CASSLLGASMNTEAFF.

Only one count was recorded for this clone. The V gene is TRBV11-2, the J gene TRBJ1-4, with no clear D. Trimming removed 5 bases from V and 2 bases from J, with 9 bases in between. The CDR3 is 14 amino acids. Germline V lookup: CDR1 SGHAT, CDR2 FQNNGV. CDR3 nucleotide sequence: TGTGCCAGCAGCCCTTCCGGGACTAATGAAAAACTGTTTTTT. Its translation: CASSPSGTNEKLFF.

The J gene is TRBJ1-5, the V gene TRBV2, with D hard to call. Trimming cost V 1 base and J 0 bases, with 7 bases left between them. This CDR3 region has 15 residues. Germline V gene data show CDR1 as SNHLY and CDR2 as FYNNEI. CDR3: CASSEGGDSNQPQHF. As DNA, the CDR3 is TGTGCCAGCAGTGAAGGGGGAGATAGCAATCAGCCCCAGCATTTT.

This clone was counted a single time. The gene calls are TRBV2 and TRBJ2-7, with D possibly TRBD2 on 6 matching bases. The germline V gene has CDR1 SNHLY and CDR2 FYNNEI. The V gene lost 8 bases and the J gene lost 0 bases, with 17 bases spanning the gap. The CDR3 consists of 15 residues. The chain's CDR3 is CASRTGDGSSYEQYF. The CDR3 nucleotides read TGTGCCAGCCGCACGGGGGACGGCAGCTCCTACGAGCAGTACTTC. Supplemented by reference TRBV2 and TRBJ2-7, the full variable domain reads EPEVTQTPSHQVTQMGQEVILRCVPISNHLYFYWYRQILGQKVEFLVSFYNNEISEKSEIFDDQFSVERPDGSNFTLKIRSTKLEDSAMYFCASRTGDGSSYEQYFGPGTRLTVT.

The rearrangement uses TRBV7-8 and TRBJ1-4; 8 bases are a match to TRBD1. The CDR3 has 15 residues. Unmatched junction bases numbered 8, after V lost 6 bases and J lost 5 bases. Germline CDR1 reads SGHVS; CDR2 reads FQNEAQ. Here the CDR3 reads CASRPDRGNNEKLFF. CDR3 nucleotides: TGTGCCAGCAGGCCCGACAGGGGAAACAATGAAAAACTGTTTTTT.

V gene TRBV9 combines with J gene TRBJ2-1; 9 nucleotides align to TRBD2. Losses at the gene ends were 3 bases for V and 7 bases for J; bases not matched to a gene: 8. This CDR3 is built from 15 residues. The V gene's germline CDR1 is SGDLS and CDR2 YYNGEE. The DNA of the CDR3 is TGTGCCAGCAGCGCCGGGACTAGCTGGGGGAATGAGCAGTTCTTC. This codes for CASSAGTSWGNEQFF.

This chain uses TRBV5-1 with TRBJ1-1; 7 bases fit TRBD1. This CDR3 region has 14 residues. Germline V CDR1 and CDR2: SGHRS, YFSETQ. V gave up 2 bases and J gave up 1 base; unmatched junction bases: 2. In DNA, the CDR3 is TGCGCCAGCAGCTTTGGACAGGCGAACACTGAAGCTTTCTTT. This gives the protein CASSFGQANTEAFF. Looking up the rest from reference TRBV5-1 and TRBJ1-1 gives the full variable domain: KAGVTQTPRYLIKTRGQQVTLSCSPISGHRSVSWYQQTPGQGLQFLFEYFSETQRNKGNFPGRFSGRQFSNSRSEMNVSTLELGDSALYLCASSFGQANTEAFFGQGTRLTVV.

This chain links TRBV29-1 with TRBJ2-3; 7 nucleotides agree with TRBD1. CDR1 and CDR2 (germline): SQVTM, ANQGSEA. V lost 2 bases to trimming and J lost 4 bases; unmatched junction nucleotides: 9. This CDR3 spans 15 amino acids. CDR3 region: CSVESVDRRPDTQYF. Written as DNA, the CDR3 is TGCAGCGTTGAAAGTGTGGACAGGCGACCAGATACGCAGTATTTT.

The gene calls are TRBV7-3 and TRBJ2-2, with 8 bases that match TRBD2. Germline V CDR1 and CDR2: SGHTA, FQGTGA. The ends lost 8 bases at V and 3 bases at J; junction bases unmatched: 8. This CDR3 is built from 15 residues. This chain's CDR3 is CASATGGADTGELFF. In DNA, the CDR3 is TGTGCCAGCGCTACCGGGGGGGCCGACACCGGGGAGCTGTTTTTT.

This clone has just one count. The chain links TRBV5-3 to TRBJ2-5; 9 positions agree with TRBD2. TRBV5-3 is sorted into the ORF group, with uncertain function. The CDR3 length is 16 residues. With V trimmed by 4 bases and J by 5 bases, 12 bases remained unmatched. As DNA, the CDR3 is TGTGCCAGAAGCACCCGTTTAGCGGGAGAAGGGGAGACCCAGTACTTC. This gives the protein CARSTRLAGEGETQYF.

This clone was seen a handful of times. V usage is TRBV11-2 and J usage is TRBJ1-4; 9 nucleotides match TRBD1. The CDR3 sequence is 15 residues long. The V segment lost 4 bases and the J segment 7 bases; nucleotides outside the gene matches: 7. From germline, CDR1 is SGHAT and CDR2 FQNNGV. The CDR3 nucleotides are TGTGCCAGCAGCTCAATACAGGGGGCGGGTGAAAAACTGTTTTTT. Amino acid sequence: CASSSIQGAGEKLFF. Combining the CDR3 with reference TRBV11-2 and TRBJ1-4 gives the whole variable domain EAGVAQSPRYKIIEKRQSVAFWCNPISGHATLYWYQQILGQGPKLLIQFQNNGVVDDSQLPKDRFSAERLKGVDSTLKIQPAKLEDSAVYLCASSSIQGAGEKLFFGSGTQLSVL.

The rearrangement links TRBV3-1 (or the pseudogene TRBV3-2) to TRBJ1-2; TRBD1 matches at 10 bases. CDR1 and CDR2 (germline): LGHDT, YNNKEL (reference sequence). The CDR3 has 13 amino acids. Trimming took 1 base from V and 7 from J; bases not matched to a gene: 0. CDR3 region: CASSQGTGGGYTF. Here the CDR3 DNA reads TGTGCCAGCAGCCAAGGGACAGGGGGTGGCTACACCTTC.

J is TRBJ1-5 and V is TRBV19; D is ambiguous. Between the trimmed V and J ends, which lost 6 bases and 5 bases, there was a span of 11 bases. The CDR3 covers 13 residues. Per the germline V gene, CDR1 is LNHDA and CDR2 is SQIVND (reference sequence). The DNA for the CDR3 is TGTGCCAGTAGACCGAACAGTTATCAGCCCCAGCATTTT. As protein: CASRPNSYQPQHF. The complete variable domain, with remaining parts taken from reference TRBV19 and TRBJ1-5, reads DGGITQSPKYLFRKEGQNVTLSCEQNLNHDAMYWYRQDPGQGLRLIYYSQIVNDFQKGDIAEGYSVSREKKESFPLTVTSAQKNPTAFYLCASRPNSYQPQHFGDGTRLSIL.

The chain links TRBV3-1 (or the pseudogene TRBV3-2) to TRBJ1-2, with unresolved D. The CDR3 has 13 amino acids. CDR1 is LGHDT, CDR2 YNNKEL, per germline (reference sequence). V was shortened by 1 base and J by 6 bases, with 9 bases between the two germline ends. The CDR3 bases are TGTGCCAGCAGCCAAGGGGGAGGAGATGGCTACACCTTC. It translates to CASSQGGGDGYTF.

The gene calls are TRBV7-8 and TRBJ1-4; 10 bases line up with TRBD1. V lost 2 bases and J lost 8; bases outside the gene matches: 17. This CDR3 is built from 19 residues. Germline V gene lookup returns CDR1 SGHVS and CDR2 FQNEAQ. DNA for the CDR3: TGTGCCAGCAGCTTAAGGGGAGACACCTGGGACAGGGGAACGGAAAAACTGTTTTTT. Translation gives CASSLRGDTWDRGTEKLFF.

The chain carries TRBV5-6 and TRBJ1-5; 7 nucleotides line up with TRBD1. This CDR3 has 17 amino acids. V trimming: 0 bases; J trimming: 7 bases; junction bases outside the gene matches: 13. Per the germline V gene, CDR1 is SGHDT and CDR2 is YYEEEE. In DNA form, the CDR3 reads TGTGCCAGCAGCTTGGGACCCTGGAACAGGGGAAAACAGCCCCAGCATTTT. This gives the protein CASSLGPWNRGKQPQHF. The whole variable domain, remainder taken from reference TRBV5-6 and TRBJ1-5, is DAGVTQSPTHLIKTRGQQVTLRCSPKSGHDTVSWYQQALGQGPQFIFQYYEEEERQRGNFPDRFSGHQFPNYSSELNVNALLLGDSALYLCASSLGPWNRGKQPQHFGDGTRLSIL.

The chain combines TRBV5-6 with TRBJ2-1, with a tentative D call TRBD1 (6 bases). The CDR3 has 19 amino acids. Germline loops: CDR1 SGHDT, CDR2 YYEEEE. Between the trimmed V and J ends, which lost 2 bases and 4 bases, there was a span of 25 bases. CDR3 DNA sequence: TGTGCCAGCAGCTTCAGGGGCTACGGGACCAACGGACGATACAATGAGCAGTTCTTC. As protein: CASSFRGYGTNGRYNEQFF. Full variable domain (missing parts from reference TRBV5-6 and TRBJ2-1): DAGVTQSPTHLIKTRGQQVTLRCSPKSGHDTVSWYQQALGQGPQFIFQYYEEEERQRGNFPDRFSGHQFPNYSSELNVNALLLGDSALYLCASSFRGYGTNGRYNEQFFGPGTRLTVL.